This T cell receptor beta chain was sequenced in a study of blood T cell repertoires in COVID-19. Background on the study: COVID-19 samples, acute and convalescent, were from the United States, Italy and Spain.

Source study methods: It was from reference gene primer amplification that nucleated cell counts were estimated. TCRdb's table, derived via immunoSEQ multiplex PCR, lists solely in-frame clones and lacks some. D and trimming were read from the DNA, whereas the V and J calls and clone size are those reported in that table. This table holds some 160,000 clones, 89% found once. The CDR3 has 14 amino acids. The trim removed 8 bases at V and 7 bases at J, leaving 14 bases unmatched. Germline V gives CDR1 GTSNPN, CDR2 SVGIG (reference sequence). The sequencing input was peripheral blood. The origin of this receptor is a man aged 60 to 75 with acute or convalescent COVID-19. This chain links TRBV30 with TRBJ2-3; the match to TRBD2 covers 8 bases. CDR3 nucleotide sequence: TGTGCCCTGGTTACTGGCGGGGGGCGATATACGCAGTATTTT. Its translation: CALVTGGGRYTQYF. Complete variable domain (other parts from reference TRBV30 and TRBJ2-3): SQTIHQWPATLVQPVGSPLSLECTVEGTSNPNLYWYRQAAGRGLQLLFYSVGIGQISSEVPQNLSASRPQDRQFILSSKKLLLSDSGFYLCALVTGGGRYTQYFGPGTRLTVL.